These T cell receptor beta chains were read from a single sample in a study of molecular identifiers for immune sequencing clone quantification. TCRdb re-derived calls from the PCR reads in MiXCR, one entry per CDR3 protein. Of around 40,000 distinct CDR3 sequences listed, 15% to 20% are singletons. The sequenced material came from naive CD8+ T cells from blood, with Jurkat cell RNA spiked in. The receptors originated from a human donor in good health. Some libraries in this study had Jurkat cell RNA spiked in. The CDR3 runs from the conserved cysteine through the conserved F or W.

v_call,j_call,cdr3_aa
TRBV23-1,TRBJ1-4,CASSLPKLFF
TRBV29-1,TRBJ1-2,CSVESTANYGYTF
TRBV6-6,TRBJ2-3,CASSYSVRDRRSSTDTQYF
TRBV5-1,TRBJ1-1,CASRIGVEAFF
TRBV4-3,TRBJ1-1,CASSQDRSGDTEAFF
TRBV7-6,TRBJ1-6,CASSYTGGNSPLHF
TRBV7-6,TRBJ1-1,CASSLEAQGFTEAFF
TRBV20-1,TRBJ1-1,CSARDSGTGTMTTEAFF
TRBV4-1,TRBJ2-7,CASSQANPTVPSYEQYF
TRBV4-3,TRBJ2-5,CASSQDPAGTQETQYF
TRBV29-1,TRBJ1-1,CSVVGGEAFF
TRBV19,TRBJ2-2,CASRAASFTGELFF
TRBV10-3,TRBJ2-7,CAISEGRLYSYEQYF
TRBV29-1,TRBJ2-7,CSAHVAGMGEQYF
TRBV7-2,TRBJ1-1,CASILGTEAFF
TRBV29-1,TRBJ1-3,CSVEGASGNTIYF
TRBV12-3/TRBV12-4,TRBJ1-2,CASSDPTGPLDGYTF
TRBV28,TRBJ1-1,CASSLTRSGTEAFF
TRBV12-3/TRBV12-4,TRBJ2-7,CASSSGTVTAEQYF
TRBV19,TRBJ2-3,CASTPAGGGGDTQYF
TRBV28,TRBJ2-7,CASSSGSGVHEQYF
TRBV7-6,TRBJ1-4,CASSAGGSPGWEKLFF
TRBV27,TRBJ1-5,CASAAQGWGYLGNQPQHF
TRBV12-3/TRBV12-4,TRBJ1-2,CASSFNGPYGYTF
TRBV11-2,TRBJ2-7,CASSLHDNSYEQYF
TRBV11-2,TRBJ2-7,CASSLDPGGGNYEQYF
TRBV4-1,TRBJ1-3,CASSQVFGAGNTIYF
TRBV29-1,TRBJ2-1,CSVEGLAGDNEQFF
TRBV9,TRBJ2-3,CASSVVAAVSTDTQYF